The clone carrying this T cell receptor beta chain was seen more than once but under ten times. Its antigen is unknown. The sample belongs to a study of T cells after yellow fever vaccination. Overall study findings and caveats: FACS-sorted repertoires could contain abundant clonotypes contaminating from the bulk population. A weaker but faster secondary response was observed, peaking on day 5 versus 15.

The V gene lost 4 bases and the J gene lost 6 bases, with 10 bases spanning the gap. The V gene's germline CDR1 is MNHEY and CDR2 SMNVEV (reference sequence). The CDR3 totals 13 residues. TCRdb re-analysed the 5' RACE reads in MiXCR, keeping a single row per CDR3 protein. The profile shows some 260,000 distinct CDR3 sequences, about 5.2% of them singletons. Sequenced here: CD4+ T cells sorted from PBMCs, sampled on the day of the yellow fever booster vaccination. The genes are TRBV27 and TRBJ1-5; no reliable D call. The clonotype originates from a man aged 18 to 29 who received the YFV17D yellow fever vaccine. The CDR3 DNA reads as TGTGCCAGCAGTTCCCAAAAGGGTCAGCCCCAGCATTTT. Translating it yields CASSSQKGQPQHF.